Listed below are T cell receptor beta chains from one sample, sequenced in a study of cytomegalovirus exposure and HLA in healthy donors. Profiled with immunoSEQ multiplex PCR; TCRdb holds only in-frame clones, not every one. Among fewer than 200,000 clones listed, 77% were seen once. Sequenced material: PBMCs. The origin of the receptors is a man aged 25-45 years in good health and CMV-seropositive. Both conserved end residues are part of each CDR3. Fields, in order: clone size, J gene, V gene, D gene, CDR3 protein, CDR3 DNA. D genes are given only for firm matches. The listing skips clone size in some rows; elsewhere it reads once, few, many or a size class.

size: few
J: TRBJ2-7
V: TRBV7-2
D: TRBD1
CDR3: CASSLAGTATYEQYF
DNA: TGTGCCAGCAGCTTAGCCGGGACAGCAACCTACGAGCAGTACTTC

size: -
J: TRBJ1-1
V: TRBV6-4
D: TRBD1
CDR3: CASRLGGAAFF
DNA: TGTGCCAGCAGGCTAGGGGGCGCGGCTTTCTTT

size: -
J: TRBJ1-4
V: TRBV4-3
D: -
CDR3: CASSRAGWATNEKLFF
DNA: TGCGCCAGCAGCCGGGCGGGCTGGGCAACTAATGAAAAACTGTTTTTT

size: -
J: TRBJ2-4
V: TRBV6-6
D: -
CDR3: CASSYWFGDQNIQYF
DNA: TGTGCCAGCAGTTACTGGTTCGGGGATCAAAACATTCAGTACTTC

size: -
J: TRBJ1-5
V: TRBV27
D: -
CDR3: CASSLVGGRQPQHF
DNA: TGTGCCAGCAGTTTAGTTGGAGGGAGGCAGCCCCAGCATTTT

size: -
J: TRBJ2-5
V: TRBV7-2
D: -
CDR3: CASSWGQAKRETQYF
DNA: TGTGCCAGCAGCTGGGGCCAGGCTAAGAGGGAGACCCAGTACTTC

size: -
J: TRBJ1-3
V: TRBV5-4
D: TRBD1
CDR3: CASSPGQTGNTIYF
DNA: TGTGCCAGCAGCCCGGGACAGACTGGAAACACCATATATTTT

size: -
J: TRBJ2-7
V: TRBV29-1
D: TRBD2
CDR3: CSVRLAGTYEQYF
DNA: TGCAGCGTGCGACTAGCGGGGACGTACGAGCAGTACTTC

size: -
J: TRBJ2-3
V: TRBV28
D: TRBD2
CDR3: CASQRGGTEDTQYF
DNA: TGTGCCAGTCAGCGGGGGGGAACCGAAGATACGCAGTATTTT

size: -
J: TRBJ2-3
V: TRBV30
D: -
CDR3: CAWSVRARRTDTQYF
DNA: TGTGCCTGGAGTGTCAGGGCCCGTCGCACAGATACGCAGTATTTT

size: -
J: TRBJ1-1
V: TRBV4-1
D: -
CDR3: CASSQTYRGGTEAFF
DNA: TGCGCCAGCAGCCAAACCTACCGAGGGGGCACTGAAGCTTTCTTT

size: -
J: TRBJ1-5
V: TRBV4-3
D: TRBD1
CDR3: CASSPGTDQPQHF
DNA: TGCGCCAGCAGCCCGGGGACAGATCAGCCCCAGCATTTT

size: -
J: TRBJ1-1
V: TRBV6-6
D: TRBD1
CDR3: CASRKTGGLNTEAFF
DNA: TGTGCCAGCAGAAAGACAGGGGGCTTGAACACTGAAGCTTTCTTT

size: -
J: TRBJ2-2
V: TRBV5-1
D: TRBD1
CDR3: CASTGQGTSGELFF
DNA: TGCGCCAGCACCGGACAGGGGACGAGCGGGGAGCTGTTTTTT

size: -
J: TRBJ2-7
V: TRBV4-1
D: TRBD1
CDR3: CASSSDRVSYEQYF
DNA: TGCGCCAGCAGCTCAGACAGGGTCTCCTACGAGCAGTACTTC

size: -
J: TRBJ2-5
V: TRBV29-1
D: TRBD1
CDR3: CSAEKQGKTQYF
DNA: TGCAGCGCTGAAAAACAGGGGAAGACCCAGTACTTC

size: -
J: TRBJ2-6
V: TRBV6-6
D: -
CDR3: CASRSVVHSGANVLTF
DNA: TGTGCCAGCAGATCAGTGGTCCACTCTGGGGCCAACGTCCTGACTTTC

size: -
J: TRBJ1-1
V: TRBV28
D: -
CDR3: CASSSPGNTEAFF
DNA: TGTGCCAGCAGCTCCCCGGGGAACACTGAAGCTTTCTTT

size: -
J: TRBJ2-7
V: TRBV19
D: TRBD1
CDR3: CASADRGGIYEQYF
DNA: TGTGCCAGTGCGGACAGGGGGGGAATCTACGAGCAGTACTTC

size: few
J: TRBJ2-7
V: TRBV7-9
D: TRBD1
CDR3: CASSAGLDRLVEQYF
DNA: TGTGCCAGCAGTGCTGGTCTGGACAGGCTTGTTGAGCAGTACTTC

size: -
J: TRBJ1-3
V: TRBV28
D: -
CDR3: CASSFRRYNGNTIYF
DNA: TGTGCCAGCAGTTTTCGCAGATACAATGGAAACACCATATATTTT

size: once
J: TRBJ2-7
V: TRBV5-5
D: TRBD1
CDR3: CASSRTGTASYEQYF
DNA: TGTGCCAGCAGCAGAACTGGGACAGCCTCCTACGAGCAGTACTTC

size: -
J: TRBJ1-2
V: TRBV4-3
D: -
CDR3: CASSQDYTPNYGYTF
DNA: TGCGCCAGCAGCCAAGATTACACACCTAACTATGGCTACACCTTC

size: -
J: TRBJ2-7
V: TRBV19
D: -
CDR3: CASSGPQHEQYF
DNA: TGTGCCAGTAGTGGGCCCCAACACGAGCAGTACTTC

size: -
J: TRBJ2-7
V: TRBV10-1
D: -
CDR3: CASTIEYEQYF
DNA: TGCGCCAGCACTATTGAATACGAGCAGTACTTC

size: -
J: TRBJ1-2
V: TRBV19
D: TRBD1
CDR3: CASSTTGVVGYGYTF
DNA: TGTGCCAGTAGCACTACAGGGGTTGTCGGCTATGGCTACACCTTC

size: -
J: TRBJ2-1
V: TRBV2
D: TRBD1
CDR3: CASSPTGVNEQFF
DNA: TGTGCCAGCAGTCCGACAGGGGTCAATGAGCAGTTCTTC

size: -
J: TRBJ2-5
V: TRBV28
D: TRBD1
CDR3: CASRRQGGGGLQETQYF
DNA: TGTGCCAGCCGAAGACAGGGGGGAGGAGGGCTCCAAGAGACCCAGTACTTC

size: -
J: TRBJ2-5
V: TRBV5-1
D: -
CDR3: CASSLLRGSQETQYF
DNA: TGCGCCAGCAGCTTGTTAAGGGGATCACAAGAGACCCAGTACTTC

size: -
J: TRBJ2-7
V: TRBV4-2
D: TRBD1
CDR3: CASSQDSGDREYEQYF
DNA: TGTGCCAGCAGCCAAGATAGTGGGGACAGGGAGTACGAGCAGTACTTC

size: -
J: TRBJ1-3
V: TRBV5-4
D: TRBD1
CDR3: CASSSGQGRSGNTIYF
DNA: TGTGCCAGCAGCTCAGGACAGGGACGCTCTGGAAACACCATATATTTT

size: -
J: TRBJ2-7
V: TRBV5-4
D: -
CDR3: CASRIGSRQYF
DNA: TGTGCCAGCAGAATCGGGTCCCGGCAGTACTTC

size: -
J: TRBJ2-2
V: TRBV11-3
D: -
CDR3: CASSLVRGQDLGELFF
DNA: TGTGCCAGCAGCTTAGTTAGGGGACAAGATTTGGGGGAGCTGTTTTTT

size: -
J: TRBJ1-2
V: TRBV5-5
D: TRBD1
CDR3: CASSPPGTVDYGYTF
DNA: TGTGCCAGCAGCCCCCCAGGGACAGTGGACTATGGCTACACCTTC

size: once
J: TRBJ1-1
V: TRBV9
D: -
CDR3: CASSVISSGEAFF
DNA: TGTGCCAGCAGCGTAATTAGTAGCGGTGAAGCTTTCTTT

size: -
J: TRBJ2-7
V: TRBV6-5
D: TRBD2
CDR3: CASSPAAGVYEQYF
DNA: TGTGCCAGCAGCCCCGCAGCGGGGGTCTACGAGCAGTACTTC

size: -
J: TRBJ1-3
V: TRBV15
D: -
CDR3: CATSRPQATGNTIYF
DNA: TGTGCCACCAGCAGACCACAGGCGACTGGAAACACCATATATTTT

size: once
J: TRBJ1-1
V: TRBV5-1
D: -
CDR3: CASSPTTNTEAFF
DNA: TGCGCCAGCAGCCCGACTACAAACACTGAAGCTTTCTTT

size: -
J: TRBJ2-1
V: TRBV7-3
D: TRBD1
CDR3: CASSSTGGTYNEQFF
DNA: TGTGCCAGCAGCTCCACAGGGGGCACCTACAATGAGCAGTTCTTC

size: -
J: TRBJ2-2
V: TRBV4-1
D: -
CDR3: CASSHPRGSVRGELFF
DNA: TGCGCCAGCAGCCATCCCAGGGGATCGGTTCGCGGGGAGCTGTTTTTT

size: -
J: TRBJ2-3
V: TRBV6-1
D: TRBD1
CDR3: CASSGQGAGTDTQYF
DNA: TGTGCCAGCAGTGGACAGGGGGCGGGGACAGATACGCAGTATTTT